This TCR beta chain was obtained from a study of regulatory T cells in long-lasting Graves disease. The time point is: persistent/refractory GD, antithyroid drugs over 5 years with positive TRAb. Extracted PBMC RNA gave rise to the TCR library. This clonotype was detected ten times or more. Its antigen is unidentified. The V end was cut by 5 bases, the J end by 7 bases, with 20 bases between. Germline V gene lookup returns CDR1 MNHEY and CDR2 SMNVEV (reference sequence). CDR3 size: 15 residues. Broader study findings: Thyroid tissue was not sampled; only peripheral blood was.

Relying on iRepertoire HTBI primers and Arm-PCR of CDR3 regions, the team built TCR beta libraries. TCRdb independently ran MiXCR on the multiplex PCR reads; one entry per CDR3 protein. The table includes 400,000 to 500,000 distinct CDR3 sequences, roughly 20% detected once. The sequence came from a female donor with Graves disease. Sequencing was performed on peripheral blood mononuclear cells (PBMCs), taken when the disease was refractory, from a patient treated with antithyroid drugs. This chain connects TRBV27 to TRBJ1-2; TRBD1 might be the D (6 bases). The CDR3 nucleotides read TGTGCCAGCAGTGGGGGCTGGGGCCCCTCTTCTGGCTACACCTTC. Protein product: CASSGGWGPSSGYTF.